This paragraph reports one TCR beta chain. What it binds is not known. This entry belongs to a study of T-cell reconstitution after alpha-beta-depleted transplantation in children. Broader study findings: Diversity of TCRbeta at day 60 was high in some patients, arising from surviving recipient T cells and thymic progenitors.

During its preparation, the TCRbeta library received unique molecular identifiers. TCRdb used MiXCR to reprocess the PCR reads, holding one entry per CDR3 protein. Of approximately 980,000 distinct CDR3 sequences listed, about 31% are singletons. The V and J ends lost 4 bases and 5 bases, in that order; junction bases with no gene match: 10. Germline V gene sequence: CDR1 LGHNA, CDR2 YNFKEQ. This CDR3 is built from 15 residues. Here the sequenced sample was PBMCs, mostly from graft donor cells, taken 360 days after TCRalphabeta/CD19-depleted stem cell transplant. V usage is TRBV4-2 and J usage is TRBJ1-1; TRBD1 matches at 7 bases. This sequence originates from a boy under two years old who had a stem cell transplant for SCID, so the T cells may come from the graft donor. CDR3 region: CASSLPMDRRTEAFF. The CDR3 DNA reads as TGTGCCAGCAGCCTACCTATGGACAGGAGGACTGAAGCTTTCTTT.